This T cell receptor beta chain was recorded in a study of neurological immune-mediated disorders. This clonotype appeared many times. Documented time point: longitudinal time-point 3. MiXCR, applied by TCRdb to the 5' RACE reads, yields one record per CDR3 protein. In the table there are around 53,000 distinct CDR3 sequences, roughly 8.3% of which are singletons. Germline CDR1 reads LGHDT; CDR2 reads YNNKEL (reference sequence). The CDR3 runs to 13 residues. The germline V and J ends were trimmed by 4 bases and 5 bases, with 11 bases remaining between them. The sequenced sample was PBMCs. The chain employs TRBV3-1 and TRBJ2-5; D is perhaps TRBD1 (5 bases). This clonotype was sampled from a middle-aged woman in good health. The CDR3 DNA is TGTGCCAGCAGCCCAGGGTTCCAGGAGACCCAGTACTTC. Translated: CASSPGFQETQYF.